The present T cell receptor (beta chain) was sequenced within a study of CD8 T cells in ankylosing spondylitis. Overall study findings and caveats: A motif of eight highly homologous TCR beta variants was seen as apparently characteristic of ankylosing spondylitis blood. Significantly higher representation of disease-linked clones was reported for matched ankylosing spondylitis synovial fluid.

At least ten counts were recorded for this clonotype. The antigen is undetermined. This CDR3 spans 16 amino acids. Germline lookup yields CDR1 MNHEY and CDR2 SMNVEV (reference sequence). The ends were cut back, 4 bases at V and 3 bases at J, with 15 bases in the middle. In TCRdb, the 5' RACE reads were re-called with MiXCR into one record per CDR3 protein. The sample includes around 90,000 distinct CDR3 sequences, around 27% seen only once; the top ten take over 50%. The TCR comes from a male donor with ankylosing spondylitis or in good health (not recorded which). The rearrangement uses TRBV27 and TRBJ1-4; the D is unclear. The specimen was blood, either unsorted or a sorted T cell fraction (not recorded which). In nucleotides, the CDR3 is TGTGCCAGCAGTTCGGCATCGGAATTGGCTAATGAAAAACTGTTTTTT. Amino acid sequence: CASSSASELANEKLFF.